Listed here are 2 T cell receptor beta chains from one sample, sequenced in a study of identical twins. A single record per CDR3 protein comes from TCRdb applying MiXCR to the 5' RACE reads. The sample records 310,000 or so distinct CDR3 sequences, less than 9% being singletons. These data also formed part of another study, on yellow fever vaccine responses in identical twins.

Sequenced sample: memory (CD45RO+) T cells sorted from blood. The receptors originated from a woman aged 18 to 35 in good health.

The rearrangement uses TRBV25-1 and TRBJ2-5; D not certain. V shed 3 bases and J shed 5 bases, with 13 bases lying between them. There are 14 residues in the CDR3. CDR1 and CDR2 (germline): MGHDK, SYGVNS. As DNA, the CDR3 is TGTGCCAGCAGTGATCTCGCGTCGTATGAGACCCAGTACTTC. It specifies CASSDLASYETQYF.

This clonotype was counted between two and nine times. V and J are TRBV11-2 and TRBJ1-1, with TRBD1 identical over 7 bases. CDR1 and CDR2 (germline): SGHAT, FQNNGV. The CDR3 has 15 amino acids. The trim removed 5 bases at V and 5 bases at J, leaving 11 bases unmatched. As DNA, the CDR3 is TGTGCCAGCAGCCTAAGACAGGGTGGGATGACTGAAGCTTTCTTT. It translates to CASSLRQGGMTEAFF.